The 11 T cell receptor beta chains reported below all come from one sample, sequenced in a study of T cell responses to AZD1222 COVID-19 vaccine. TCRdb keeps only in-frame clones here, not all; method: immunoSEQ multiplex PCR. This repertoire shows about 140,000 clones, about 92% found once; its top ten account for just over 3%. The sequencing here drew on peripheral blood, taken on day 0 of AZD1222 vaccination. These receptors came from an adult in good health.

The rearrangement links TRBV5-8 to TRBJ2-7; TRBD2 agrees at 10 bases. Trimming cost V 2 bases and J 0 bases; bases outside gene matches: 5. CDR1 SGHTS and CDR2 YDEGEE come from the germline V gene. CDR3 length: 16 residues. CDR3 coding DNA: TGTGCCAGCAGCTTCCGGACTAGCGGAAGCTCCTACGAGCAGTACTTC. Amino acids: CASSFRTSGSSYEQYF. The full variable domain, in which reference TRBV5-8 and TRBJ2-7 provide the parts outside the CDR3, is EAGVTQSPTHLIKTRGQQATLRCSPISGHTSVYWYQQALGLGLQFLLWYDEGEERNRGNFPPRFSGRQFPNYSSELNVNALELEDSALYLCASSFRTSGSSYEQYFGPGTRLTVT.

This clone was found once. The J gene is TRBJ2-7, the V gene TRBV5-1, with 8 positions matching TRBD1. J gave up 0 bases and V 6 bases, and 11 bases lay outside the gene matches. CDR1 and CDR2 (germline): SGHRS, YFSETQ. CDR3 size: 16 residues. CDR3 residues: CASTPQAGGASYEQYF. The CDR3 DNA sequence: TGCGCCAGCACCCCCCAGGCAGGGGGCGCCTCCTACGAGCAGTACTTC.

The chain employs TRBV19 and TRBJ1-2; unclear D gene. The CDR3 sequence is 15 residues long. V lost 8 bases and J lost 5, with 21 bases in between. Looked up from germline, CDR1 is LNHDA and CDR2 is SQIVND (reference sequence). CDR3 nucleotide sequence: TGTGCCAGTGCCCCGGTGCTCCCGATGGGGTATGGCTACACCTTC. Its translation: CASAPVLPMGYGYTF.

The CDR3 reads CASRLGVDNSPLHF. CDR3 bases: TGTGCCAGCAGGTTGGGCGTGGATAATTCACCCCTCCACTTT. The chain uses TRBV27 and TRBJ1-6; no reliable D call. The V end lost 6 bases, the J end lost 5 bases, and 11 bases lay between the germline ends. The CDR3 consists of 14 residues. Germline values: CDR1 MNHEY, CDR2 SMNVEV (reference sequence).

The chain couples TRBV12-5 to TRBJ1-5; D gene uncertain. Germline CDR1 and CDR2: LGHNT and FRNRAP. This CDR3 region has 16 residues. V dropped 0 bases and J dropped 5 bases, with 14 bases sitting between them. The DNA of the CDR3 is TGTGCTAGTGGTTTGGTATCCGCCGCCCCCGATCAGCCCCAGCATTTT. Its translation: CASGLVSAAPDQPQHF.

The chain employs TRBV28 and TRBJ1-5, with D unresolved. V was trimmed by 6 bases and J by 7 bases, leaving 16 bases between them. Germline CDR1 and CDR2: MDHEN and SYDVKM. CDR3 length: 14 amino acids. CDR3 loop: CASRPPGAGQPQHF. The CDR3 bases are TGTGCCAGCAGACCCCCCGGCGCGGGACAGCCCCAGCATTTT.

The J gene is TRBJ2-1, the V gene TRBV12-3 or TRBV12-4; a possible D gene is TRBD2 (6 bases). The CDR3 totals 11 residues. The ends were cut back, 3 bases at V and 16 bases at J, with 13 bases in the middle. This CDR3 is CASSLETSAFF. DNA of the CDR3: TGTGCCAGCAGTTTGGAGACTAGTGCATTCTTC.

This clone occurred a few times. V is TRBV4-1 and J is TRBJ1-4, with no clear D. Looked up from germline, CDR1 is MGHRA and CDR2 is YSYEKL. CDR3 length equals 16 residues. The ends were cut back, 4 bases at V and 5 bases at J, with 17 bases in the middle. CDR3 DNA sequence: TGCGCCAGCAGCCCTGTTCTGGGCCAGGAAAATGAAAAACTGTTTTTT. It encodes CASSPVLGQENEKLFF.

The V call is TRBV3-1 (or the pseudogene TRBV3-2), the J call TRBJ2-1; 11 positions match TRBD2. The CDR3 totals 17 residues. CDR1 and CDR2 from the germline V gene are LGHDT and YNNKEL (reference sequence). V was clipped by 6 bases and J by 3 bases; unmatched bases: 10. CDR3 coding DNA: TGTGCCAGCAGTCTCCTAGCGGGAGGTCGCGACTACAATGAGCAGTTCTTC. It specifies CASSLLAGGRDYNEQFF.

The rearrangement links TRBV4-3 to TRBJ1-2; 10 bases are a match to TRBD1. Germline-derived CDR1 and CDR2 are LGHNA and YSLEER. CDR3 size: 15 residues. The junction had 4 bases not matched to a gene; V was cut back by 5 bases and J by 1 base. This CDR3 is CASSNGQGVNYGYTF. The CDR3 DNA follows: TGCGCCAGCAGCAATGGACAGGGGGTTAACTATGGCTACACCTTC.

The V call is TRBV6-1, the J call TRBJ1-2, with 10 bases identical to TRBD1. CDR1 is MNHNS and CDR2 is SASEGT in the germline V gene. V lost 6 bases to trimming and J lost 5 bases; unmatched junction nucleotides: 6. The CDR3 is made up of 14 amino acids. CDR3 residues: CASRRQGAGYGYTF. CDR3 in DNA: TGTGCCAGCAGGCGACAGGGGGCAGGGTATGGCTACACCTTC.